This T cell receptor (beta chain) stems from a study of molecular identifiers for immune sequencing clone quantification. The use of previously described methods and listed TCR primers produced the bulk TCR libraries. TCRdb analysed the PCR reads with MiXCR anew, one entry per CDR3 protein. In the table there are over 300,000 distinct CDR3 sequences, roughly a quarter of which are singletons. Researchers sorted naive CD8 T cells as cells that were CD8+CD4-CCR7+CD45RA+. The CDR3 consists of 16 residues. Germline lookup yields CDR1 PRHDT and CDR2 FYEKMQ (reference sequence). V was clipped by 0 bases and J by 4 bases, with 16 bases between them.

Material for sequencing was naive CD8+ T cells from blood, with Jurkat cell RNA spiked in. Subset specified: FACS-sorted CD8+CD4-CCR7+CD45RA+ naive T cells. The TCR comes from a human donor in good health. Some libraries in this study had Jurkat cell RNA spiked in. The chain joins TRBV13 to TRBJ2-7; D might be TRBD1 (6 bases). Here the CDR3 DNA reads TGTGCCAGCAGCTTAGGCCTCCGGCAGGGGTCTTACGAGCAGTACTTC. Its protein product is CASSLGLRQGSYEQYF.